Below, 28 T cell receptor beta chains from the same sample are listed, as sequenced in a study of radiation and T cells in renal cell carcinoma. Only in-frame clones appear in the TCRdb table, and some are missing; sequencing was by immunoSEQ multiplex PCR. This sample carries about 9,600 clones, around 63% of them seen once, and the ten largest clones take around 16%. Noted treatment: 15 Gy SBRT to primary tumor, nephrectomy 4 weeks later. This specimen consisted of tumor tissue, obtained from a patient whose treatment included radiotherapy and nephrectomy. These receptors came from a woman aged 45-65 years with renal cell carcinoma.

The DNA for the CDR3 is TGTGCCAGCAGTTATAGGAACAGGGCCACAGATACGCAGTATTTT. Amino acid sequence: CASSYRNRATDTQYF. The chain couples TRBV6-5 to TRBJ2-3; TRBD1 is a possible D gene (6 bases). Germline CDR1 is MNHEY and CDR2 is SVGAGI. The V gene lost 3 bases and the J gene lost 2 bases, with 12 bases spanning the gap. The CDR3 contains 15 residues.

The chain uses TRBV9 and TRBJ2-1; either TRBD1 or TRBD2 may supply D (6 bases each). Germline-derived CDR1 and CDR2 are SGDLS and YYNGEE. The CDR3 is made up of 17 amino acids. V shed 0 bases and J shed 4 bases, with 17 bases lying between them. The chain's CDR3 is CASSVATGIRGYNEQFF. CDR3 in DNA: TGTGCCAGCAGCGTAGCTACAGGGATTCGGGGGTACAATGAGCAGTTCTTC.

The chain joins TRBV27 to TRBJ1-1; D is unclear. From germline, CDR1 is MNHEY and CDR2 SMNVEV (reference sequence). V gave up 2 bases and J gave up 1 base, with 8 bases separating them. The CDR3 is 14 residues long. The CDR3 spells CASSLRGQNTEAFF. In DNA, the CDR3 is TGTGCCAGCAGTTTACGAGGGCAGAACACTGAAGCTTTCTTT.

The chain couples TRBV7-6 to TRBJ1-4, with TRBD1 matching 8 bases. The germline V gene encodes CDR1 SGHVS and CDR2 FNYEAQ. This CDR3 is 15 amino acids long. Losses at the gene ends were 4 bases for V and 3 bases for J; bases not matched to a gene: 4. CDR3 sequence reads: CASSSTTGANEKLFF. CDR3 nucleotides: TGTGCCAGCAGCTCCACGACAGGGGCTAATGAAAAACTGTTTTTT.

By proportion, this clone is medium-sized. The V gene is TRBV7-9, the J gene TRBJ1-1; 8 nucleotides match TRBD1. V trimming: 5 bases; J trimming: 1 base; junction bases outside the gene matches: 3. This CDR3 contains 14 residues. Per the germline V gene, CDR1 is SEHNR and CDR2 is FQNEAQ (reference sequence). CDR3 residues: CASSRTGSNTEAFF. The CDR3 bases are TGTGCCAGCAGCCGGACAGGGTCGAACACTGAAGCTTTCTTT.

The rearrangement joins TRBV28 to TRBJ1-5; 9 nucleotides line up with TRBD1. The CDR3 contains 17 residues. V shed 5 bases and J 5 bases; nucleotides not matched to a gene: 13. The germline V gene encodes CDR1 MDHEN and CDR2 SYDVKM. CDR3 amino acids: CASSSVLDRGKDQPQHF. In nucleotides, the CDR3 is TGTGCCAGCAGTAGTGTGCTAGACAGGGGGAAGGATCAGCCCCAGCATTTT.

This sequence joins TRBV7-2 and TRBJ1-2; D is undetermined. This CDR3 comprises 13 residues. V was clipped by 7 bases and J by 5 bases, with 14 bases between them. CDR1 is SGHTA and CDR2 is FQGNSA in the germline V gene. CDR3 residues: CASTHYRSYGYTF. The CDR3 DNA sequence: TGTGCCAGCACTCATTACCGGAGTTATGGCTACACCTTC.

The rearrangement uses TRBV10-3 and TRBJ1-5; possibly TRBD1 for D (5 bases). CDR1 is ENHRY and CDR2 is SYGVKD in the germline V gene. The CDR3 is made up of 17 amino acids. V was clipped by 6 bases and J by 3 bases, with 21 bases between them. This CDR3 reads CAISETEFTSNNQPQHF. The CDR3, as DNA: TGTGCCATCAGCGAGACAGAATTTACTAGCAACAATCAGCCCCAGCATTTT.

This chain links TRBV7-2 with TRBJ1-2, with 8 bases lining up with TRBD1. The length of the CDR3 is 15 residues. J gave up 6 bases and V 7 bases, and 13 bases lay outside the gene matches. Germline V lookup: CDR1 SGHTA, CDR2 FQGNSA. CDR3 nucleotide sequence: TGTGCCAGCACCCAACGCCGGACAGGGCTCGATGGCTACACCTTC. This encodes CASTQRRTGLDGYTF.

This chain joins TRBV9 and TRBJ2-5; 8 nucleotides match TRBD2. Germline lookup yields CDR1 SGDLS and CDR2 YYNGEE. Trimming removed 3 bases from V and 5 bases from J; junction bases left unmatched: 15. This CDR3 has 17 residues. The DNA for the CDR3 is TGTGCCAGCAGCGGGGCGCCGGGGGGGGCGAATGAGGAGACCCAGTACTTC. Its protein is CASSGAPGGANEETQYF.

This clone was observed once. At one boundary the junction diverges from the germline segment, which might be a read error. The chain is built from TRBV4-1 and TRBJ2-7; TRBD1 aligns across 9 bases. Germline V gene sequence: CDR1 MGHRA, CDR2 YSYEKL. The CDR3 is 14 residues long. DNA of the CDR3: TGTGCCAGCAGCACCGGACAGGGGCGCTACGAGCAGTACTTC. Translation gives CASSTGQGRYEQYF.

In DNA, the CDR3 is TGTGCCAGTAGTCCTCTGGGGGGCGGAGAGACCCAGTACTTC. Its translation is CASSPLGGGETQYF. This chain links TRBV19 with TRBJ2-5; D may correspond to TRBD1 or TRBD2 (6 bases each). The CDR3 runs 14 residues. Trimming removed 5 bases from V and 4 bases from J, with 14 bases in between. Germline V gives CDR1 LNHDA, CDR2 SQIVND (reference sequence).

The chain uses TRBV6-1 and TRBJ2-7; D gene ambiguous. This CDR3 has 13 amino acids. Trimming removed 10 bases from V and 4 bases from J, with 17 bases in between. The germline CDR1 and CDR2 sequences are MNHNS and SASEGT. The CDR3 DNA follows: TGTGCCACCTCGATCCGATCGACTTACGAGCAGTACTTC. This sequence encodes CATSIRSTYEQYF.

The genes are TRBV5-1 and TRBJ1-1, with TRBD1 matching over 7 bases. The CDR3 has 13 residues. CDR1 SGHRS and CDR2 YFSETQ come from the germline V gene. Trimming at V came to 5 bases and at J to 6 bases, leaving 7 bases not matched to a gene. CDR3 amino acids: CASRQGTESEAFF. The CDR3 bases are TGCGCCAGCAGACAGGGGACTGAATCTGAAGCTTTCTTT.

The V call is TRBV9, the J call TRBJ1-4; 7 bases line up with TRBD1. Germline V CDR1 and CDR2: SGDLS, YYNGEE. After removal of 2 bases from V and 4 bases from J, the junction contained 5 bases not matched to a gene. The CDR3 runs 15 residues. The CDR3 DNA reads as TGTGCCAGCAGCGTCTCAGGGGGTCATAATGAAAAACTGTTTTTT. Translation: CASSVSGGHNEKLFF.

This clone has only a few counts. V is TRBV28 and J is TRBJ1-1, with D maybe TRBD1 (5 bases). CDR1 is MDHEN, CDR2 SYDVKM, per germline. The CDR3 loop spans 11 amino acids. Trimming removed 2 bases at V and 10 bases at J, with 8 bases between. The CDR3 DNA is TGTGCCAGCAGTTTAGGGCAGGGAGCTTTCTTT. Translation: CASSLGQGAFF.

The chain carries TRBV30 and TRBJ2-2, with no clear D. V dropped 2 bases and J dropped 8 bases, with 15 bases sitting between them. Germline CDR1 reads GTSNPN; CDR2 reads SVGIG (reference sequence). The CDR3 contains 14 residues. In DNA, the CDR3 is TGTGCCTGGAGTCGTATGGCCATGACAGGGGAGCTGTTTTTT. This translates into CAWSRMAMTGELFF.

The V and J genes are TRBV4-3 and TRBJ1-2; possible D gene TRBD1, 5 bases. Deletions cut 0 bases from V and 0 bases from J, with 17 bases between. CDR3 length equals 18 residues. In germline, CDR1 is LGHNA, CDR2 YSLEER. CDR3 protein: CASSQEAGRLPTNYGYTF. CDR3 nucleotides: TGCGCCAGCAGCCAAGAGGCAGGGCGACTACCCACTAACTATGGCTACACCTTC.

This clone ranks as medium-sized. CDR3 DNA: TGCGCCAGCAGCTACGACGGAAACACCATATATTTT. As protein: CASSYDGNTIYF. The chain uses TRBV5-1 and TRBJ1-3, with D hard to call. Germline values: CDR1 SGHRS, CDR2 YFSETQ. The V end lost 3 bases, the J end lost 4 bases, and 5 bases lay between the germline ends. This CDR3 is built from 12 residues.

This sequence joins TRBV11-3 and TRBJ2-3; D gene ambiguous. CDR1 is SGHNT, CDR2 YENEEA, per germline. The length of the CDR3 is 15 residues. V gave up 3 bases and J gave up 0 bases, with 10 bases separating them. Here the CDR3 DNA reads TGTGCCAGCAGCTTGGACGGTACTAGCACAGATACGCAGTATTTT. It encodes CASSLDGTSTDTQYF.

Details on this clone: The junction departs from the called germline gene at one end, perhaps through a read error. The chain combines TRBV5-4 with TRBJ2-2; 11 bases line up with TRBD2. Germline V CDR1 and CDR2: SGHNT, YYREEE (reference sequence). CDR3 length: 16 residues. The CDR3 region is CASSQGTSGYTGELFF. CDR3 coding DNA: TGCGCCAGCAGCCAAGGGACTAGCGGATACACCGGGGAGCTGTTTTTT.

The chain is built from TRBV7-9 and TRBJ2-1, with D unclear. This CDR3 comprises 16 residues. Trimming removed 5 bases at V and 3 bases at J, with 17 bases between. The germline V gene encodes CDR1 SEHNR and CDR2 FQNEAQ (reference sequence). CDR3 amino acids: CASSPRNSVLYNEQFF. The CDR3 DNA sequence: TGTGCCAGCAGCCCCCGAAACAGCGTCCTCTACAATGAGCAGTTCTTC.

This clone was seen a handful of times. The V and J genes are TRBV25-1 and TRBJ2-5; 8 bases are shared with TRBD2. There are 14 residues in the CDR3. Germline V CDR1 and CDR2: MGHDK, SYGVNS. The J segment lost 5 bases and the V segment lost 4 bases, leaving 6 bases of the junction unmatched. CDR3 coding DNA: TGTGCCAGCAGTGGGGCGGGAGGAGGGGAGACCCAGTACTTC. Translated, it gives CASSGAGGGETQYF.

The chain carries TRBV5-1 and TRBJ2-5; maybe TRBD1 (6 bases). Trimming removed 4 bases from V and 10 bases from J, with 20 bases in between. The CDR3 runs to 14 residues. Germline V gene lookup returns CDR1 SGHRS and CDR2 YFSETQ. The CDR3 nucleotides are TGCGCCAGCAGCCCCAGGGGCGGCCAAGACATCCAGTACTTC. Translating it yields CASSPRGGQDIQYF.

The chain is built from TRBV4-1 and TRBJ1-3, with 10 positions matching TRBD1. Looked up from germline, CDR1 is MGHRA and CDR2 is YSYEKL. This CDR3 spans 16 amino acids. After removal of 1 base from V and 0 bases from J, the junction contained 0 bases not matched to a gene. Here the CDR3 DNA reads TGCGCCAGCAGCCAAGGGACAGGGGGCTCTGGAAACACCATATATTTT. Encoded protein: CASSQGTGGSGNTIYF.

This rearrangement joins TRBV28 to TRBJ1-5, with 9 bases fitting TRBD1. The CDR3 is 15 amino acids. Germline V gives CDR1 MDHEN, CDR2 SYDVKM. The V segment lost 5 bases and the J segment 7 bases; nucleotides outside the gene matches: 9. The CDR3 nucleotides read TGTGCCAGCAGTCCCCTAACAGGGGGCAGCCAGCCCCAGCATTTT. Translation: CASSPLTGGSQPQHF.

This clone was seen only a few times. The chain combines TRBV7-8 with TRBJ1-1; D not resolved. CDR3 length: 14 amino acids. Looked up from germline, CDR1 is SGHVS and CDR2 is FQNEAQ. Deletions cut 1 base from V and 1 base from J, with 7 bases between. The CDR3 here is CASSLGVANTEAFF. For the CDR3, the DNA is TGTGCCAGCAGCTTAGGGGTAGCGAACACTGAAGCTTTCTTT.

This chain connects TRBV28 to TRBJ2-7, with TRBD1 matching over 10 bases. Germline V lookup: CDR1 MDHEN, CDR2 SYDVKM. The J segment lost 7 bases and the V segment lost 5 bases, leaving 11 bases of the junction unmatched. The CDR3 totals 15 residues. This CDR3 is CASSLTGTGDGEQYF. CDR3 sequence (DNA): TGTGCCAGCAGTCTCACCGGGACAGGGGATGGGGAGCAGTACTTC.